This TCR beta chain was captured in a study of blood T cell repertoires in COVID-19. Study-wide context: Sources were T cells, B-cell-depleted T cells, or PBMCs; the material itself was cDNA or gDNA.

Participants were aged roughly 18 to 95 years, lived in around 22 US areas, and enrolled virtually. Recovered status applied to Cohort 3 donors who had two consecutive negative PCRs. It also applied to those with clearance or with symptom resolution. In its sample, this clone was seen once. Germline CDR1 is LNHDA and CDR2 is SQIVND (reference sequence). J gave up 2 bases and V 11 bases, and 6 bases lay outside the gene matches. The CDR3 runs to 13 residues. The protocol was immunoSEQ multiplex PCR, while the TCRdb copy is restricted to in-frame clones and leaves out a portion. Of a few hundred thousand clones listed, less than 90% are singletons.

Sequencing was performed on PBMCs or T cells enriched from blood (not recorded which). The rearrangement links TRBV19 to TRBJ1-3; 7 nucleotides agree with TRBD1. The TCR was taken from a woman in her forties or fifties who had recovered from COVID-19. The CDR3 coding sequence is TGTGCCCACAGGGGAGGCCCTGGAAACACCATATATTTT. Encoded protein: CAHRGGPGNTIYF.